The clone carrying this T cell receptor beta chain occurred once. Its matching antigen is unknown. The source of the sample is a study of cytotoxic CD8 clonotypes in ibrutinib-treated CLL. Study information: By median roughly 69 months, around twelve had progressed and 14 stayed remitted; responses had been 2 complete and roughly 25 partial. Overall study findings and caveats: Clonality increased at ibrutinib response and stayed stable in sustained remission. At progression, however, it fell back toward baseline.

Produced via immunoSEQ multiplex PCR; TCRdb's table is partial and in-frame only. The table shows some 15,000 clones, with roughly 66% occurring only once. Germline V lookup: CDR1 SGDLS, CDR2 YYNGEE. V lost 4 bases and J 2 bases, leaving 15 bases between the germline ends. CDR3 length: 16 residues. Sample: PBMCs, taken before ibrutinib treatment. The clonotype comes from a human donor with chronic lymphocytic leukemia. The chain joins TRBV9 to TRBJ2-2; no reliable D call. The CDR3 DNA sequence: TGTGCCAGCAGCACACGAGTGTTGGGAAACACCGGGGAGCTGTTTTTT. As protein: CASSTRVLGNTGELFF.